Below, 7 T cell receptor beta chains from the same sample are listed, as sequenced in a study of blood T cell repertoires in COVID-19. Profiling relied on immunoSEQ multiplex PCR, and the TCRdb table lists in-frame clones only, not all of them. Among 200,000 to 250,000 clones listed, 70% to 90% were seen once. The specimen was peripheral blood. Every receptor here comes from a man younger than 45 with COVID-19, enrolled during active disease.

The gene calls are TRBV5-4 and TRBJ1-1, with D possibly TRBD1 on 6 matching bases. This CDR3 spans 15 amino acids. Trimming took 2 bases from V and 2 from J, leaving 13 bases between them. Germline V CDR1 and CDR2: SGHNT, YYREEE (reference sequence). The DNA for the CDR3 is TGTGCCAGCAGCTTTAGGACAGTCCCAAACACTGAAGCTTTCTTT. It specifies CASSFRTVPNTEAFF.

The chain carries TRBV6-5 and TRBJ2-1; D is perhaps TRBD1 (6 bases). The CDR3 is 15 residues long. Trimming shortened V by 0 bases and J by 2 bases, and 8 bases separated the two germline ends. The germline CDR1 and CDR2 sequences are MNHEY and SVGAGI. CDR3 coding DNA: TGTGCCAGCAGTTACTCTGGGGGCCCCTACAATGAGCAGTTCTTC. It specifies CASSYSGGPYNEQFF.

CDR3 protein: CASSLSFSGVRMSEQYF. The CDR3 DNA sequence: TGTGCCAGCAGTTTATCTTTTTCGGGAGTTAGGATGAGCGAGCAGTACTTC. The rearrangement links TRBV27 to TRBJ2-7, with a possible D match to TRBD2 (6 bases). Germline V lookup: CDR1 MNHEY, CDR2 SMNVEV (reference sequence). The CDR3 is 17 amino acids. The V end was cut by 0 bases, the J end by 6 bases, with 21 bases between.

The V call is TRBV30, the J call TRBJ1-4; a possible D gene is TRBD1 (6 bases). V lost 2 bases and J lost 7, with 23 bases in between. CDR1 is GTSNPN and CDR2 is SVGIG in the germline V gene (reference sequence). The CDR3 sequence is 17 residues long. The CDR3 protein is CAWSLSGVRLTGEKLFF. DNA for the CDR3: TGTGCCTGGAGTTTGTCAGGGGTTAGGCTAACCGGTGAAAAACTGTTTTTT. Complete variable domain (other parts from reference TRBV30 and TRBJ1-4): SQTIHQWPATLVQPVGSPLSLECTVEGTSNPNLYWYRQAAGRGLQLLFYSVGIGQISSEVPQNLSASRPQDRQFILSSKKLLLSDSGFYLCAWSLSGVRLTGEKLFFGSGTQLSVL.

This chain joins TRBV6-5 and TRBJ2-7; possibly TRBD1 for D (5 bases). Germline V gene data show CDR1 as MNHEY and CDR2 as SVGAGI. The CDR3 is made up of 14 amino acids. V lost 3 bases, J lost 3 bases, and 12 bases lay in between. This CDR3 is CASSYRQGIYEQYF. CDR3 DNA: TGTGCCAGCAGTTATCGGCAGGGAATCTACGAGCAGTACTTC.

For the CDR3, the DNA is TGCGCCAGCAGGTTCTCCGCAGGATACGAGCAGTACTTC. Translation gives CASRFSAGYEQYF. The chain recombines TRBV5-1 with TRBJ2-7; D is unclear. Germline V gene data show CDR1 as SGHRS and CDR2 as YFSETQ. V gave up 5 bases and J gave up 4 bases, with 13 bases separating them. The CDR3 runs to 13 residues.

This chain connects TRBV28 to TRBJ2-7; 12 positions match TRBD2. The V gene's germline CDR1 is MDHEN and CDR2 SYDVKM. The V segment lost 8 bases and the J segment 5 bases; nucleotides outside the gene matches: 7. This CDR3 contains 14 residues. The DNA for the CDR3 is TGTGCCAGCCAATCGCGACTAGCGGGAGACGAGCAGTACTTC. Amino acid sequence: CASQSRLAGDEQYF.